The source of this T cell receptor (beta chain) is a study of OX40 agonist ivuxolimab in advanced cancers. Whole-study context: Of the participants, over 30% had some prior anti-PD-1, anti-PD-L1 or anti-CTLA-4 therapy, which was allowed.

The method was immunoSEQ multiplex PCR; TCRdb's version includes in-frame clones alone and lacks a portion of them. The sample lists about 54,000 clones; around 89% were seen once. The germline CDR1 and CDR2 sequences are SGHNT and YYREEE (reference sequence). The CDR3 has 15 amino acids. V was pared by 4 bases and J by 4 bases, with 18 bases between. The sequenced sample was CD4+ or CD8+ T cells sorted from blood, obtained in a trial of the OX40 agonist ivuxolimab. This chain connects TRBV5-4 to TRBJ2-7, with D perhaps matching TRBD1 (6 bases). This receptor was identified in an adult with an advanced solid tumor such as melanoma, head and neck, liver or kidney cancer. The DNA of the CDR3 is TGTGCCAGCAGCATCCTCTCTGGGGGCCGGTACGAGCAGTACTTC. This encodes CASSILSGGRYEQYF.